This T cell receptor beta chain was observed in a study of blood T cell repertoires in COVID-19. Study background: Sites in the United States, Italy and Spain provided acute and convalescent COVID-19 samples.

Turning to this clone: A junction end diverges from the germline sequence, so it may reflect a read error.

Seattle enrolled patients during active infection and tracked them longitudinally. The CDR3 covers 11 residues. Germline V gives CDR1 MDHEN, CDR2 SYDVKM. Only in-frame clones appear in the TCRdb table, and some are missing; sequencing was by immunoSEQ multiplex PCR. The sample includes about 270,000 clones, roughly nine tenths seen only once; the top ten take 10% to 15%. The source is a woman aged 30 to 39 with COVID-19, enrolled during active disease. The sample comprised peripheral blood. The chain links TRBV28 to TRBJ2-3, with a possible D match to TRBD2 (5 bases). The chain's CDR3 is CVSGSTDTQYF. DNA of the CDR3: TGTGTCAGCGGCAGCACAGATACGCAGTATTTT. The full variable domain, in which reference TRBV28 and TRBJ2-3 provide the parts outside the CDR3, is DVKVTQSSRYLVKRTGEKVFLECVQDMDHENMFWYRQDPGLGLRLIYFSYDVKMKEKGDIPEGYSVSREKKERFSLILESASTNQTSMYLCVSGSTDTQYFGPGTRLTVL.